Listed below are T cell receptor beta chains from one sample, sequenced in a study of blood T cell repertoires in COVID-19. TCRdb's table, derived via immunoSEQ multiplex PCR, lists solely in-frame clones and lacks some. The sample lists 170,000 or so clones, about four fifths occurring once. The sequenced material came from peripheral blood. The receptor set was obtained from a young man with active or convalescent COVID-19. CDR3s include the opening cysteine and the closing phenylalanine or tryptophan. The listing skips clone size in some rows; elsewhere it reads once, few, many or a size class.

CASSPRGEIRLLRDYEQYF,-,TRBV7-2,TRBJ2-7
CASSLLLAGGRSYEQYF,-,TRBV7-2,TRBJ2-7
CASRAGTVTFGYTF,-,TRBV6-5,TRBJ1-2
CASSQDVSRPPSYHPETQYF,-,TRBV4-3,TRBJ2-5
CASVSWASGSATDTQYF,-,TRBV27,TRBJ2-3
CASSFRAGVPLQYF,-,TRBV19,TRBJ2-7
CASTQDRANSPLHF,-,TRBV7-2,TRBJ1-6
CASSPTGYEQYF,-,TRBV7-6,TRBJ2-7
CASSLRGVSGDEQFF,-,TRBV7-2,TRBJ2-1
CASSERVFGYTF,-,TRBV28,TRBJ1-2
CASSLGGNSGQETQYF,-,TRBV7-2,TRBJ2-5
CASRDTAKNIQYF,-,TRBV6-5,TRBJ2-4
CASSASGTPAGELFF,-,TRBV7-9,TRBJ2-2
CASSLNRAGSYNEQFF,-,TRBV18,TRBJ2-1
CASSLQVGGTEEQYF,once,TRBV13,TRBJ2-7
CASSKGGGRCSNQPQHF,-,TRBV21-1,TRBJ1-5
CSVCGNMNTEAFF,once,TRBV29-1,TRBJ1-1
CASSPAGDGNTIYF,-,TRBV18,TRBJ1-3
CASSFQGSSYNEQFF,-,TRBV28,TRBJ2-1
CASSEGSSYNSPLHF,-,TRBV6-1,TRBJ1-6
CASSQAPTGVWGYTF,-,TRBV5-6,TRBJ1-2
CASSDPGQGAYEQYF,-,TRBV19,TRBJ2-7
CASKVGRGPEAFF,-,TRBV28,TRBJ1-1
CASSLGQNYGYTF,-,TRBV7-9,TRBJ1-2
CATSRESGGGPYGYTF,few,TRBV15,TRBJ1-2
CASSLTSGGGYEQFF,-,TRBV7-3,TRBJ2-1
CASSPGQPFGSYNEQFF,-,TRBV5-6,TRBJ2-1
CASSRAPGETQYF,-,TRBV3-1/TRBV3-2,TRBJ2-5
CASTTDGRSGNTIYF,-,TRBV23-1,TRBJ1-3
CSVAAGRGDQPQHF,-,TRBV29-1,TRBJ1-5
CASSQDTGAGANVLTF,-,TRBV4-1,TRBJ2-6
CASSLTGGHTDTQYF,-,TRBV18,TRBJ2-3
CASSPSGGYVETQYF,once,TRBV5-1,TRBJ2-5
CARWFGDTEAFF,-,TRBV5-3,TRBJ1-1
CASGELAGGYEQYF,-,TRBV21-1,TRBJ2-7
CASRGQPGVYGYTF,few,TRBV2,TRBJ1-2
CASSYSAVFTDTQYF,few,TRBV6-2/TRBV6-3,TRBJ2-3
CAISESGGEDEKLFF,-,TRBV10-3,TRBJ1-4
CASSEGLFYYEQYF,-,TRBV2,TRBJ2-7
CASRAGVKGFF,-,TRBV28,TRBJ1-1
CASSVDTYYGYTF,-,TRBV9,TRBJ1-2
CASSLRPLGTGWGTSNQPQHF,-,TRBV27,TRBJ1-5
CASSPIAGELFF,-,TRBV10-1,TRBJ2-2
CASRIDGHIGSPLHF,few,TRBV6-5,TRBJ1-6
CATSRGDTGYSYEQYF,-,TRBV15,TRBJ2-7
CASSLRGLVAGPNQPQHF,-,TRBV5-6,TRBJ1-5